Listed below are T cell receptor beta chains from one sample, sequenced in a study of T cells in localized non-small cell lung cancer. Profiling relied on immunoSEQ multiplex PCR, and the TCRdb table lists in-frame clones only, not all of them. Altogether about 1,800 clones are present, around 35% being singletons, with the ten largest covering 9.7%. Here the sequenced sample was lung tumor tissue, taken before any cancer treatment. The receptors come from a female donor older than 55 with stage I lung adenocarcinoma. Both conserved end residues are part of each CDR3. Fields, in order: clone size, V gene, J gene, D gene, CDR3 protein, CDR3 DNA. The D gene is left open where the match is weak. Clone size is shown for a subset of rows, as once, few, many or a class of expanded clone.

abundance: .; v_gene: TRBV5-1; j_gene: TRBJ1-4; d_gene: .; CDR3aa: CASSLEGRGWEKLFF; CDR3nt: TGCGCCAGCAGCTTGGAGGGCAGGGGCTGGGAAAAACTGTTTTTT
abundance: .; v_gene: TRBV30; j_gene: TRBJ2-5; d_gene: TRBD2; CDR3aa: CASTGTSGSEGETQYF; CDR3nt: TGTGCCTCAACCGGGACTAGCGGGTCAGAAGGCGAGACCCAGTACTTC
abundance: .; v_gene: TRBV9; j_gene: TRBJ2-6; d_gene: .; CDR3aa: CASSVGWSGANVLTF; CDR3nt: TGTGCCAGCAGCGTAGGTTGGTCTGGGGCCAACGTCCTGACTTTC
abundance: .; v_gene: TRBV2; j_gene: TRBJ1-4; d_gene: .; CDR3aa: CASQAGANEKLFF; CDR3nt: TGTGCCTCCCAGGCGGGGGCTAATGAAAAACTGTTTTTT
abundance: .; v_gene: TRBV11-3; j_gene: TRBJ1-3; d_gene: TRBD1; CDR3aa: CASSSETGAPGNTIYF; CDR3nt: TGTGCCAGCAGCTCCGAGACAGGGGCCCCTGGAAACACCATATATTTT
abundance: .; v_gene: TRBV28; j_gene: TRBJ2-1; d_gene: TRBD2; CDR3aa: CASSFFFYSPGTSGRPTYNEQFF; CDR3nt: TGTGCCAGCAGTTTCTTCTTTTACAGCCCCGGGACTAGCGGGAGGCCTACTTACAATGAGCAGTTCTTC
abundance: few; v_gene: TRBV6-8; j_gene: TRBJ1-6; d_gene: .; CDR3aa: CASSPLTGLQPLHF; CDR3nt: TGTGCCAGCAGCCCTCTTACGGGTCTGCAACCCCTCCACTTT
abundance: large; v_gene: TRBV9; j_gene: TRBJ1-4; d_gene: .; CDR3aa: CASSASFGGKANEKLFF; CDR3nt: TGTGCCAGCAGCGCCTCGTTTGGGGGCAAGGCTAATGAAAAACTGTTTTTT
abundance: .; v_gene: TRBV18; j_gene: TRBJ1-2; d_gene: .; CDR3aa: CASSPLRDGKGYTF; CDR3nt: TGTGCCAGCTCACCCCTCCGGGACGGGAAGGGCTACACCTTC
abundance: medium-sized; v_gene: TRBV11-3; j_gene: TRBJ2-5; d_gene: .; CDR3aa: CASSLGRTGLGRKETQYF; CDR3nt: TGTGCCAGCAGCTTAGGACGGACAGGGCTCGGGAGGAAAGAGACCCAGTACTTC
abundance: .; v_gene: TRBV11-3; j_gene: TRBJ2-3; d_gene: .; CDR3aa: CASSRTPRGPSTDTQYF; CDR3nt: TGTGCCAGCAGCCGAACCCCTCGAGGTCCTAGCACAGATACGCAGTATTTT
abundance: .; v_gene: TRBV11-3; j_gene: TRBJ1-1; d_gene: TRBD1; CDR3aa: CASRPGTGSVWAEAFF; CDR3nt: TGTGCCAGCAGACCTGGGACAGGGAGTGTATGGGCTGAAGCTTTCTTT
abundance: .; v_gene: TRBV30; j_gene: TRBJ1-5; d_gene: .; CDR3aa: CALREGDQPQHF; CDR3nt: TGTGCCCTCAGAGAGGGAGATCAGCCCCAGCATTTT
abundance: medium-sized; v_gene: TRBV6-8; j_gene: TRBJ1-5; d_gene: .; CDR3aa: CASSSIQGNGQPQHF; CDR3nt: TGTGCCAGCAGTTCCATACAGGGTAACGGGCAGCCCCAGCATTTT
abundance: .; v_gene: TRBV15; j_gene: TRBJ1-2; d_gene: .; CDR3aa: CATSRETFTYGYTF; CDR3nt: TGTGCCACCAGCAGAGAGACGTTTACCTATGGCTACACCTTC
abundance: few; v_gene: TRBV19; j_gene: TRBJ1-6; d_gene: .; CDR3aa: CASSPLGVGSPLHF; CDR3nt: TGTGCCAGTAGTCCCCTCGGGGTCGGTTCACCCCTCCACTTT
abundance: .; v_gene: TRBV11-3; j_gene: TRBJ2-5; d_gene: TRBD1; CDR3aa: CASSIGQGAKETQYF; CDR3nt: TGTGCCAGCAGCATAGGACAGGGGGCTAAGGAGACCCAGTACTTC
abundance: .; v_gene: TRBV6-8; j_gene: TRBJ1-1; d_gene: .; CDR3aa: CASTLDPGAVEAFF; CDR3nt: TGTGCCAGCACTTTAGACCCGGGCGCGGTTGAAGCTTTCTTT
abundance: .; v_gene: TRBV6-8; j_gene: TRBJ1-2; d_gene: .; CDR3aa: CASSGTTGTGYTF; CDR3nt: TGTGCCAGCAGTGGGACAACAGGGACCGGCTACACCTTC
abundance: few; v_gene: TRBV6-8; j_gene: TRBJ2-1; d_gene: .; CDR3aa: CASSDLTESSYNEQFF; CDR3nt: TGTGCCAGCAGTGATCTGACTGAGAGCTCCTACAATGAGCAGTTCTTC
abundance: .; v_gene: TRBV9; j_gene: TRBJ2-1; d_gene: TRBD1; CDR3aa: CASSEEGTGREQFF; CDR3nt: TGTGCCAGCAGCGAGGAGGGGACAGGGAGAGAGCAGTTCTTC
abundance: .; v_gene: TRBV9; j_gene: TRBJ1-3; d_gene: .; CDR3aa: CASSANADTGRNTIYF; CDR3nt: TGTGCCAGCAGCGCGAATGCCGATACGGGACGAAACACCATATATTTT
abundance: large; v_gene: TRBV7-2; j_gene: TRBJ2-1; d_gene: .; CDR3aa: CASSSQGYNEQFF; CDR3nt: TGTGCCAGCAGTTCACAGGGATACAATGAGCAGTTCTTC
abundance: .; v_gene: TRBV9; j_gene: TRBJ2-5; d_gene: .; CDR3aa: CASSASRGTYGETQYF; CDR3nt: TGTGCCAGCAGTGCCTCGAGGGGGACTTATGGGGAGACCCAGTACTTC
abundance: few; v_gene: TRBV30; j_gene: TRBJ2-5; d_gene: TRBD2; CDR3aa: CAWSTVGLLAGGPWETQYF; CDR3nt: TGTGCCTGGAGTACGGTGGGACTGCTAGCGGGAGGGCCATGGGAGACCCAGTACTTC
abundance: .; v_gene: TRBV15; j_gene: TRBJ2-1; d_gene: .; CDR3aa: CATSGLARDNEQFF; CDR3nt: TGTGCCACCAGCGGGTTAGCGCGGGACAATGAGCAATTCTTC
abundance: .; v_gene: TRBV19; j_gene: TRBJ2-2; d_gene: TRBD2; CDR3aa: CASSPSGRRGGELFF; CDR3nt: TGTGCCAGTAGTCCTAGCGGGAGGAGAGGCGGGGAGCTGTTTTTT
abundance: .; v_gene: TRBV14; j_gene: TRBJ2-3; d_gene: .; CDR3aa: CASSQDWYRKGLSGDPDTQYF; CDR3nt: TGTGCCAGCAGCCAAGATTGGTATCGCAAGGGCCTTTCGGGGGACCCAGATACGCAGTATTTT
abundance: .; v_gene: TRBV9; j_gene: TRBJ2-5; d_gene: TRBD2; CDR3aa: CASSEYGGRLETQYF; CDR3nt: TGTGCCAGCAGCGAATACGGCGGGAGGTTGGAGACCCAGTACTTC
abundance: large; v_gene: TRBV11-3; j_gene: TRBJ1-4; d_gene: .; CDR3aa: CASSPYGAGFKANEKLFF; CDR3nt: TGTGCCAGCAGCCCGTACGGGGCGGGGTTCAAAGCTAATGAAAAACTGTTTTTT
abundance: .; v_gene: TRBV19; j_gene: TRBJ1-4; d_gene: .; CDR3aa: CASSRGGGEKLFF; CDR3nt: TGTGCCAGTAGTCGTGGGGGCGGAGAAAAACTGTTTTTT